These 8 T cell receptor beta chains came from one sample sequenced in a study of T cells in Graves' hyperthyroidism and ophthalmopathy. TCR beta CDR3 regions were amplified from RNA. The HTBI primer set was used in a first-round RT-PCR of the TCR CDR3. Each CDR3 protein is one row after TCRdb ran MiXCR on the multiplex PCR reads. The sample holds 450,000 to 700,000 distinct CDR3 sequences, 46% seen once. Specimen: peripheral blood or thyroid tissue (not recorded which). Every receptor here comes from a woman between 18 and 29 years old with Graves' hyperthyroidism.

This clonotype was observed once. The rearrangement links TRBV10-3 to TRBJ1-2, with D unclear. The CDR3 is 14 residues long. V dropped 3 bases and J dropped 4 bases, with 12 bases sitting between them. CDR1 and CDR2 from the germline V gene are ENHRY and SYGVKD. CDR3 in amino acids: CAISEWGQVYGYTF. DNA for the CDR3: TGTGCCATCAGTGAATGGGGTCAGGTCTATGGCTACACCTTC.

Note on this clonotype: With a much larger clone just one base away, this may be a read error. V is TRBV27 and J is TRBJ1-6; 7 bases match TRBD1. Germline CDR1 and CDR2: MNHEY and SMNVEV (reference sequence). The CDR3 sequence is 13 residues long. Trimming removed 7 bases from V and 11 bases from J; junction bases left unmatched: 8. CDR3: CASTGQVSTPLHF. The CDR3 nucleotides are TGTGCCAGCACCGGACAGGTATCGACACCCCTCCACTTT.

The V gene is TRBV5-8, the J gene TRBJ2-5; TRBD1 aligns across 9 bases. Trimming cost V 6 bases and J 2 bases; bases outside gene matches: 5. The CDR3 extends over 14 amino acids. CDR1 and CDR2 (germline): SGHTS, YDEGEE. CDR3: CASTTGTGQETQYF. The CDR3 nucleotides read TGTGCCAGCACCACTGGGACAGGGCAAGAGACCCAGTACTTC.

J is TRBJ2-5 and V is TRBV27; D call uncertain. The CDR3 runs to 13 residues. The V end was cut by 6 bases, the J end by 3 bases, with 11 bases between. Germline lookup yields CDR1 MNHEY and CDR2 SMNVEV (reference sequence). CDR3 DNA sequence: TGTGCCAGCAGAAGACTGAACAAAGAGACCCAGTACTTC. Translation gives CASRRLNKETQYF.

This clonotype was found many times. The rearrangement uses TRBV2 and TRBJ2-5, with 11 positions matching TRBD2. Germline CDR1 and CDR2: SNHLY and FYNNEI. The CDR3 has 15 residues. The V gene end was trimmed by 7 bases and the J gene end by 4 bases; junction bases not matched to a gene: 8. Here the CDR3 reads CASNLGLAGGETQYF. The CDR3 coding sequence is TGTGCCAGCAACCTCGGGCTAGCGGGAGGAGAGACCCAGTACTTC.

This clonotype was counted at least ten times. The chain links TRBV18 to TRBJ2-5; no reliable D call. Germline CDR1 reads KGHSH; CDR2 reads LQKENI. This CDR3 region has 13 residues. The V end was cut by 2 bases, the J end by 5 bases, with 9 bases between. The chain's CDR3 is CASSPGSRETQYF. As DNA, the CDR3 is TGTGCCAGCTCACCAGGGTCACGGGAGACCCAGTACTTC.

The CDR3 sequence: CASSVVIGTGEQYF. In nucleotides, the CDR3 is TGTGCCAGTAGTGTCGTCATCGGGACGGGGGAGCAGTACTTC. This chain joins TRBV19 and TRBJ2-7; D tentatively reads TRBD1 or TRBD2 (5 bases each). The CDR3 runs 14 residues. The germline V gene has CDR1 LNHDA and CDR2 SQIVND (reference sequence). V lost 5 bases to trimming and J lost 7 bases, with 18 bases between them.

This clonotype was recorded many times. The CDR3 protein is CASSLGNSNNSPLHF. The CDR3 DNA follows: TGTGCCAGCAGCTTAGGAAACAGCAATAATTCACCCCTCCACTTT. The chain combines TRBV5-8 with TRBJ1-6; D uncertain. This CDR3 region has 15 residues. V lost 2 bases and J lost 5, with 11 bases in between. CDR1 is SGHTS, CDR2 YDEGEE, per germline.